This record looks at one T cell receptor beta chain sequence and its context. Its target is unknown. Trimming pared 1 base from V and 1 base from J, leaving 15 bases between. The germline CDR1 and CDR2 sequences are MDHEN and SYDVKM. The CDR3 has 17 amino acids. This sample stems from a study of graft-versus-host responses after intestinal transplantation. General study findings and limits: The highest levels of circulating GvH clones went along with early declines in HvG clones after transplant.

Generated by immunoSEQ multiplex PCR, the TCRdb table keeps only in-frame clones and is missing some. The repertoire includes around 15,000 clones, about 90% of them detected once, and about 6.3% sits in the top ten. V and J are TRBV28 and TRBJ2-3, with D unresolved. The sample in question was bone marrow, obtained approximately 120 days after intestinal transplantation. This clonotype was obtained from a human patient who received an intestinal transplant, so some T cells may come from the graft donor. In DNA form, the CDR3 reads TGTGCCAGCAGTTTATCCCCCGGATCTGTGGGCACAGATACGCAGTATTTT. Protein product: CASSLSPGSVGTDTQYF. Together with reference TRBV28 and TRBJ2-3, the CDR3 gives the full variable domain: DVKVTQSSRYLVKRTGEKVFLECVQDMDHENMFWYRQDPGLGLRLIYFSYDVKMKEKGDIPEGYSVSREKKERFSLILESASTNQTSMYLCASSLSPGSVGTDTQYFGPGTRLTVL.